The entry below gives a single TCR beta chain sequence along with its context. The data originate from a study of blood T cell repertoires in COVID-19. On the study more broadly: The study drew acute and convalescent COVID-19 samples from the United States, Italy and Spain. Sample material is recorded as cDNA or gDNA derived from T cells, B-cell-depleted T cells, or PBMCs.

One Seattle source followed patients from active infection through their disease course. Assay used: immunoSEQ multiplex PCR; TCRdb lists only in-frame clones, some missing. The sample has 150,000 to 200,000 clones, more than 85% seen once. Trimming cost V 5 bases and J 2 bases, with 23 bases left between them. The CDR3 spans 18 residues. Per the germline V gene, CDR1 is SGHVS and CDR2 is FNYEAQ. The TCR comes from a woman in her fifties or sixties with COVID-19, enrolled during active disease. V usage is TRBV7-6 and J usage is TRBJ2-3; maybe TRBD1 (6 bases). Sequencing was carried out using peripheral blood. CDR3 residues: CASSPGITERGYTDTQYF. CDR3 DNA sequence: TGTGCCAGCAGCCCCGGGATCACCGAAAGGGGGTACACAGATACGCAGTATTTT.